The following is a TCR beta chain sequence with its context. Its antigen is unidentified. Trimming cost V 3 bases and J 4 bases; bases outside gene matches: 6. The V gene's germline CDR1 is MDHEN and CDR2 SYDVKM. CDR3 length equals 15 residues. The data belong to a study of CD8 T cells in ankylosing spondylitis. Broader study findings: One TCR beta motif, made up of eight highly homologous variants, appeared characteristic of ankylosing spondylitis blood.

Quantitative 5'-RACE with molecular barcodes produced the TCR beta libraries. TCRdb re-derived calls from the 5' RACE reads in MiXCR, one entry per CDR3 protein. The table lists 330,000 or so distinct CDR3 sequences, 7% to 9% of them singletons. This chain links TRBV28 with TRBJ2-7, with 10 bases lining up with TRBD2. The specimen was blood, either unsorted or a sorted T cell fraction (not recorded which). The receptor was derived from a male donor with ankylosing spondylitis. CDR3 coding DNA: TGTGCCAGCAGTTTCGTGTCTAGCGGGAGTTACGAGCAGTACTTC. It specifies CASSFVSSGSYEQYF.